This T cell receptor beta chain appears in the sequencing data of a study of blood T cell repertoires in COVID-19. At the level of the study: Sites across the United States, Italy and Spain contributed samples from acute and convalescent COVID-19. T cells, B-cell-depleted T cells, or PBMCs supplied cDNA or gDNA.

Worth noting for this clone: At the DNA level, this CDR3 is encoded by other sequences in the same sample as well.

Authors' methods: Reference gene primer amplification gave nucleated cell count estimates. Here immunoSEQ multiplex PCR was the method, and the copy in TCRdb shows in-frame clones only, minus some. Clone size and V and J calls were adopted from that table, with D and trimming inferred from the DNA. The table lists 200,000 to 300,000 clones, about four fifths of them singletons. The sequencing input was peripheral blood. The receptor comes from a woman older than 75 with acute or convalescent COVID-19.

Here the CDR3 reads CASSVDGGSTDTQYF. CDR3 in DNA: TGTGCCAGCAGCGTAGACGGCGGTAGCACAGATACGCAGTATTTT. The chain joins TRBV9 to TRBJ2-3; D is ambiguous. Germline V gene lookup returns CDR1 SGDLS and CDR2 YYNGEE. This CDR3 has 15 amino acids. Between the trimmed V and J ends, which lost 0 bases and 0 bases, there was a span of 8 bases.